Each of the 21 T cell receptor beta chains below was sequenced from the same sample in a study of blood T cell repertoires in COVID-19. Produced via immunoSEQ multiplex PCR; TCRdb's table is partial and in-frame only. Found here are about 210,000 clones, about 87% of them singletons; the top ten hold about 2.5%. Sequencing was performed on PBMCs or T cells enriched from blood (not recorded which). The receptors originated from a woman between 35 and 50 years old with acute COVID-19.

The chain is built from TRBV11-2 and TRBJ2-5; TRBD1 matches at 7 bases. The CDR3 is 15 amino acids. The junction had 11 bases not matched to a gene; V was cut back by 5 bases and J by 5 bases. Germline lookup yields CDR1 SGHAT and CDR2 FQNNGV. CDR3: CASSPTVRGLETQYF. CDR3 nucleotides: TGTGCCAGCAGCCCAACGGTCAGGGGGTTGGAGACCCAGTACTTC.

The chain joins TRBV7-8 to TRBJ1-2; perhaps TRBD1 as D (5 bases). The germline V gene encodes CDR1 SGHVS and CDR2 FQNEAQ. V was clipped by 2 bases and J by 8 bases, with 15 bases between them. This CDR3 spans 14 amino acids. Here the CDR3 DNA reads TGTGCCAGCAGCTTATCATCCGGGGGAAGGGGCTACACCTTC. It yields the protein CASSLSSGGRGYTF.

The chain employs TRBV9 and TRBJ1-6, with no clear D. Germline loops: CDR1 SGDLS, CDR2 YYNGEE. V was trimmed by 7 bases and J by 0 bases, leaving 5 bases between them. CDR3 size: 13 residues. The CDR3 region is CASGSSYNSPLHF. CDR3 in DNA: TGTGCCAGCGGGAGCTCCTATAATTCACCCCTCCACTTT. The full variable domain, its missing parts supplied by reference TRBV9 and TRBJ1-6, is DSGVTQTPKHLITATGQRVTLRCSPRSGDLSVYWYQQSLDQGLQFLIQYYNGEERAKGNILERFSAQQFPDLHSELNLSSLELGDSALYFCASGSSYNSPLHFGNGTRLTVT.

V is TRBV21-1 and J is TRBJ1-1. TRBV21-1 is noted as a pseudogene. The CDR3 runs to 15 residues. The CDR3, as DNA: TGTGCCAGCAGCCTAAAGGACTTTGGAATCGCGGGAGCTTTCTTT. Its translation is CASSLKDFGIAGAFF.

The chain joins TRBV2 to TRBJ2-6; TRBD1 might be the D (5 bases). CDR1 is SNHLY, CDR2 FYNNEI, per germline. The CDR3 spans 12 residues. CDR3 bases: TGTGTAAGGGGTTCCGGGGCCAACGTCCTGACTTTC. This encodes CVRGSGANVLTF.

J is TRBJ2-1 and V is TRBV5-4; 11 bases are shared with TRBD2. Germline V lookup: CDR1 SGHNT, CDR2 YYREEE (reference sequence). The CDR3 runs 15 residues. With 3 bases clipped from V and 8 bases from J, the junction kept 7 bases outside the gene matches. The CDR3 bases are TGTGCCAGCAGCTCGCTAGCGGGAGGTCGCGATGAGCAGTTCTTC. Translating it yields CASSSLAGGRDEQFF. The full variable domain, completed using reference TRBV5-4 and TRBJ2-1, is ETGVTQSPTHLIKTRGQQVTLRCSSQSGHNTVSWYQQALGQGPQFIFQYYREEENGRGNFPPRFSGLQFPNYSSELNVNALELDDSALYLCASSSLAGGRDEQFFGPGTRLTVL.

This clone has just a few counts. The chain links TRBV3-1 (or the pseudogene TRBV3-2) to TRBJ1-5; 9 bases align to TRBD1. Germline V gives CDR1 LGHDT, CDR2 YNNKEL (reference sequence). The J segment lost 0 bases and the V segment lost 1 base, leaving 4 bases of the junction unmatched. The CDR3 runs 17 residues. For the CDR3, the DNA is TGTGCCAGCAGCCAAGGGAACAGGGGGCATAGCAATCAGCCCCAGCATTTT. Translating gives CASSQGNRGHSNQPQHF.

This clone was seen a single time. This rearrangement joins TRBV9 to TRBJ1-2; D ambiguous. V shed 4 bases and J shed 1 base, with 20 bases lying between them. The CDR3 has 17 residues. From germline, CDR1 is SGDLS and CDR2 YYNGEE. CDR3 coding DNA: TGTGCCAGCAGCAGACTCCCCCTACTCGAGCTTAACTATGGCTACACCTTC. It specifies CASSRLPLLELNYGYTF.

The CDR3 here is CASSSGTVSGNTIYF. The CDR3 DNA follows: TGTGCCAGCAGCTCCGGGACAGTCTCTGGAAACACCATATATTTT. The genes are TRBV2 and TRBJ1-3; TRBD1 matches at 7 bases. The CDR3 loop spans 15 amino acids. The J segment lost 0 bases and the V segment lost 6 bases, leaving 5 bases of the junction unmatched. Germline loops: CDR1 SNHLY, CDR2 FYNNEI.

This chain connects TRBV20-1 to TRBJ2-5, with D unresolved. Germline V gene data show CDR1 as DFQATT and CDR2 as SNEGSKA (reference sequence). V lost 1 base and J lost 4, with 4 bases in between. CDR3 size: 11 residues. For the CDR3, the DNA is TGCAGTGCTAGAGTCGGAGAGACCCAGTACTTC. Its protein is CSARVGETQYF.

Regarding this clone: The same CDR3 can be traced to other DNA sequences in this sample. CDR3 sequence reads: CASSITGDNSPLHF. The CDR3 DNA reads TGTGCCAGTAGTATTACAGGGGATAATTCACCCCTCCACTTT. The chain joins TRBV19 to TRBJ1-6; 7 bases are a match to TRBD1. The germline gives CDR1 LNHDA, CDR2 SQIVND (reference sequence). After removal of 3 bases from V and 5 bases from J, the junction contained 1 base not matched to a gene. The CDR3 covers 14 residues.

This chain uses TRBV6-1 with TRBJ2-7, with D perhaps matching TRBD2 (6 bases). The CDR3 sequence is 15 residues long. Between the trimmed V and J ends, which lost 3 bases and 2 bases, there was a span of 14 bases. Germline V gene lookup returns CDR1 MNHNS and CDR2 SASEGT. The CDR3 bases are TGTGCCAGCAGTGACCCCAGGGAGGCGGCCTACGAGCAGTACGTC. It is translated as CASSDPREAAYEQYV.

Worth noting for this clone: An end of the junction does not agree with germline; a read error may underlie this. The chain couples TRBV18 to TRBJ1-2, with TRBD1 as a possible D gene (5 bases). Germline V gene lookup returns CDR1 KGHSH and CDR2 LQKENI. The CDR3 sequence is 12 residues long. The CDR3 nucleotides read TGTGCCAGCTCACCGATGGGGGGTGCTCCCGCCTTC. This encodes CASSPMGGAPAF.

In nucleotides, the CDR3 is TGTGCCAGCAGCTTAAGGTCGAGGTCGGAAGATAGGGGAAAACTGTTTTTT. It encodes CASSLRSRSEDRGKLFF. This chain joins TRBV7-9 and TRBJ1-4, with D possibly TRBD1 on 5 matching bases. Trimming removed 2 bases at V and 10 bases at J, with 23 bases between. The CDR3 runs to 17 residues. The V gene's germline CDR1 is SEHNR and CDR2 FQNEAQ (reference sequence).

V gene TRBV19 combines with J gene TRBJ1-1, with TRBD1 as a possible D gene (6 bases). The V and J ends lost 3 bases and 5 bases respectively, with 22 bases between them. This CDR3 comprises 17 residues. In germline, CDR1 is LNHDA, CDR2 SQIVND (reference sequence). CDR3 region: CASSIVSAGRGRTEAFF. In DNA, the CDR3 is TGTGCCAGTAGTATTGTGTCGGCGGGCAGGGGTCGGACTGAAGCTTTCTTT. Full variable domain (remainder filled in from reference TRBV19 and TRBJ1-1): DGGITQSPKYLFRKEGQNVTLSCEQNLNHDAMYWYRQDPGQGLRLIYYSQIVNDFQKGDIAEGYSVSREKKESFPLTVTSAQKNPTAFYLCASSIVSAGRGRTEAFFGQGTRLTVV.

The CDR3 coding sequence is TGTGCCAGCGGGAGGAGAGAAGCTTTCTTT. Protein: CASGRREAFF. The chain recombines TRBV5-6 with TRBJ1-1; D is undetermined. The germline V and J ends were trimmed by 7 bases and 8 bases, with 9 bases remaining between them. The V gene's germline CDR1 is SGHDT and CDR2 YYEEEE. CDR3 length equals 10 residues.

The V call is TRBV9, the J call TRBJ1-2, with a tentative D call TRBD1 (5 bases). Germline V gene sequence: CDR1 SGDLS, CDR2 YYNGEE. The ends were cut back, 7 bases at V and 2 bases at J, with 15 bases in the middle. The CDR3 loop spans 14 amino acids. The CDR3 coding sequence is TGTGCCAGCGTACGGGGGGTAGGGAACTATGGCTACACCTTC. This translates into CASVRGVGNYGYTF.

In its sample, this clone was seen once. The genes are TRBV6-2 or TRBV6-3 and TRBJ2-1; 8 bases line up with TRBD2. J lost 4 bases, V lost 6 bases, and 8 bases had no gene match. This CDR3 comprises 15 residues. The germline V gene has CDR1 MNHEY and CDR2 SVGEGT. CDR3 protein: CASSLLGGDYNEQFF. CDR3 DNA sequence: TGTGCCAGCAGCCTCCTCGGGGGGGATTACAATGAGCAGTTCTTC.

This chain's CDR3 is CASSLWQNTEAFF. Written as DNA, the CDR3 is TGTGCCAGCAGCTTATGGCAGAACACTGAAGCTTTCTTT. J is TRBJ1-1 and V is TRBV7-2; D not resolved. Germline V gene data show CDR1 as SGHTA and CDR2 as FQGNSA. Trimming left V 2 bases short and J 1 base short, with 5 bases between. The CDR3 extends over 13 amino acids.

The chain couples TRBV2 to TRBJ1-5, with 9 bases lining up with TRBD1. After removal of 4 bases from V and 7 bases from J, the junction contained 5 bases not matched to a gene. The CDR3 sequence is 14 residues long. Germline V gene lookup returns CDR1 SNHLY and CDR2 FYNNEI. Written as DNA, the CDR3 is TGTGCCAGCAGTGGGACAGGGGTCGAGCAGCCCCAGCATTTT. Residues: CASSGTGVEQPQHF.

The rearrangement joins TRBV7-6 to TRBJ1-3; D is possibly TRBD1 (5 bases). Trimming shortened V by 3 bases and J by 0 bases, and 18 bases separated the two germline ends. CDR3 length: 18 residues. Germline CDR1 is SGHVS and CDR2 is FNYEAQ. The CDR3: CASSFYPGGGTSGNTIYF. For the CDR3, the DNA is TGTGCCAGCAGCTTCTACCCCGGGGGGGGGACCTCTGGAAACACCATATATTTT.